The clone carrying this TCR beta chain was recorded many times. This sample was taken from a study of identical twins. TCRdb passed the 5' RACE reads through MiXCR, listing each CDR3 protein once. The data show 450,000 to 650,000 distinct CDR3 sequences, just under 10% seen once. Trimming stripped 3 bases from V and 3 bases from J, with 7 bases between. There are 13 residues in the CDR3. Per the germline V gene, CDR1 is SNHLY and CDR2 is FYNNEI. The sample was also reused in another study, on yellow fever vaccine responses in identical twins.

Sequenced material: PBMCs. The sequence derives from a woman aged 18 to 35 in good health. The chain has TRBV2 and TRBJ2-3; no firm D call. The CDR3 sequence: CASSEWRTDTQYF. The CDR3 coding sequence is TGTGCCAGCAGTGAGTGGAGAACAGATACGCAGTATTTT.